This record looks at one T cell receptor beta chain sequence and its context. No antigen is known for it. Germline V gene lookup returns CDR1 SGHVS and CDR2 FQNEAQ. CDR3 length equals 16 residues. Trimming left V 6 bases short and J 2 bases short, with 16 bases between. The sample's treatment: roughly ten-day PBMC culture with coronavirus spike peptide pools or control peptides (ViraFEST assay). This entry belongs to a study of vaccination and CD4 T cells after COVID-19. Study-wide findings and caveats: Spike mono-reactivity was found in 304 of the 307 vaccine-specific clones identified in convalescent patients.

The Oncomine TCR Beta short-read assay was what sequenced the DNA obtained from cultured CD4+ T cells. TCRdb processed the PCR reads anew with MiXCR; each CDR3 protein has one entry. The profile covers 20,000 to 25,000 distinct CDR3 sequences, with about half appearing a single time and approximately 9% taken by the ten largest. J is TRBJ2-2 and V is TRBV7-8; a weak D match, TRBD2 (6 bases). The sequence was obtained from a human donor who had recovered from COVID-19. The sample taken for sequencing was CD4+ T cells from blood, cultured in vitro. The CDR3 is CASSYAYGRNTGELFF. The CDR3 coding sequence is TGTGCCAGCAGTTACGCTTACGGGAGAAACACCGGGGAGCTGTTTTTT.